The TCR beta chain described here comes from a study of blood T cell repertoires in COVID-19. Turning to the study itself: Samples taken during acute and convalescent COVID-19 were collected in the United States, Italy and Spain. From T cells, B-cell-depleted T cells, or PBMCs came the material, which was cDNA or gDNA.

Authors' methods: Using reference gene primer amplification, nucleated cell counts were estimated. Sequencing used immunoSEQ multiplex PCR; TCRdb keeps in-frame clones, though not all of them. The V and J calls and the clone size are those of that table, but D and trimming were determined from the DNA. The sample contains 130,000 or so clones, 80% to 90% of which appear only once. The V segment lost 4 bases and the J segment 9 bases; nucleotides outside the gene matches: 7. Per the germline V gene, CDR1 is SGHRS and CDR2 is YFSETQ. The CDR3 runs 14 residues. Sequenced material: peripheral blood. This clonotype originated in a woman in her forties or fifties with acute or convalescent COVID-19. V gene TRBV5-1 combines with J gene TRBJ1-2; 12 bases match TRBD1. CDR3 residues: CASSQTGQGASYTF. CDR3 bases: TGCGCCAGCAGCCAAACGGGACAGGGGGCGAGCTACACCTTC.